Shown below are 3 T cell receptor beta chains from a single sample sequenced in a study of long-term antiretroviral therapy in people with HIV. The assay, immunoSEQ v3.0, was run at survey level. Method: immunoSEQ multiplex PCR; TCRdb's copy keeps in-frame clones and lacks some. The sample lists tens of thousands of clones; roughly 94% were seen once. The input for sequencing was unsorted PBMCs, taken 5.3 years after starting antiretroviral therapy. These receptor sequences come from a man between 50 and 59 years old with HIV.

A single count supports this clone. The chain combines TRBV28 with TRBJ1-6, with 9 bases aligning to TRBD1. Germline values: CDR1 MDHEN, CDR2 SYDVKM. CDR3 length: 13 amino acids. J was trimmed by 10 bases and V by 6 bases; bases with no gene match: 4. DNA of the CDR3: TGTGCCAGCAGCCGGGACAGGGACTCACCCCTCCACTTT. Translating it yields CASSRDRDSPLHF.

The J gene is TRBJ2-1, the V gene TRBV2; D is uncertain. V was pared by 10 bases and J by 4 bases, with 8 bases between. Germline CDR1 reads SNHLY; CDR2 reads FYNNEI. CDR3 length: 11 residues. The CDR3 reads CATSSYNEQFF. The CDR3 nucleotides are TGTGCCACATCTTCATACAATGAGCAGTTCTTC.

The CDR3 loop is CASSQESSGANVLTF. CDR3 nucleotide sequence: TGCGCCAGCAGCCAAGAATCCTCTGGGGCCAACGTCCTGACTTTC. The chain couples TRBV4-1 to TRBJ2-6; D not certain. Germline V CDR1 and CDR2: MGHRA, YSYEKL. V was trimmed by 0 bases and J by 0 bases, leaving 3 bases between them. The CDR3 extends over 15 amino acids.